The clone carrying this T cell receptor (beta chain) was recorded a few times. The antigen remains unidentified. Trimming took off 4 bases at V and 1 base at J, with 4 bases between the two ends. This CDR3 is built from 12 residues. Germline lookup yields CDR1 SGHRS and CDR2 YFSETQ. This entry belongs to a study of vaccination effects on CD4 cells after COVID-19. Before sequencing took place, the ViraFEST assay used viral peptide pools to expand antigen-specific CD4+ T cells. Following an approximately eleven-day culture, CD4+ T cells were purified. Participants received two doses of either the BNT162b2 or mRNA-1273 vaccine. Recipients of the vaccine had no prior SARS-CoV-2 infection and negative nucleocapsid antibodies. Data came from immunoSEQ multiplex PCR; TCRdb stores just in-frame clones and leaves some out. The sample yields 25,000 to 35,000 clones, over 70% seen once.

Material: CD4+ T cells from PBMCs cultured with HCoV-229E spike peptides, obtained after COVID-19 vaccination. This sequence originates from a human donor who received a COVID-19 vaccine. The rearrangement joins TRBV5-1 to TRBJ2-3; no clear D. The CDR3 DNA follows: TGCGCCAGCAGCGGGGGCACAGATACGCAGTATTTT. Residues: CASSGGTDTQYF.